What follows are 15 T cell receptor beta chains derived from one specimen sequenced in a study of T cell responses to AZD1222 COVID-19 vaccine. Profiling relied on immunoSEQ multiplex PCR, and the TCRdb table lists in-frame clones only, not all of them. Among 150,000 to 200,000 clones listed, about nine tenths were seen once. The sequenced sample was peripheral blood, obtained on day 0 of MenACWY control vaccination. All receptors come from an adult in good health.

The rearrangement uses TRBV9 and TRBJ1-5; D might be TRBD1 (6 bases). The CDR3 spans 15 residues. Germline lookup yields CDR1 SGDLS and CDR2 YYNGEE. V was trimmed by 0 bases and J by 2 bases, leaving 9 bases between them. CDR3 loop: CASSVGSGGNQPQHF. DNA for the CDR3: TGTGCCAGCAGCGTAGGATCAGGGGGCAATCAGCCCCAGCATTTT.

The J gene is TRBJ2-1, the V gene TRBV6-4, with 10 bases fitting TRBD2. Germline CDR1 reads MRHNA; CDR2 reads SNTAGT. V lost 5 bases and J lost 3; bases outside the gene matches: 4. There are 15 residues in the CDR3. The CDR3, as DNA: TGTGCCAGCAGTTTAAGCGGGGGGGACTACAATGAGCAGTTCTTC. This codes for CASSLSGGDYNEQFF.

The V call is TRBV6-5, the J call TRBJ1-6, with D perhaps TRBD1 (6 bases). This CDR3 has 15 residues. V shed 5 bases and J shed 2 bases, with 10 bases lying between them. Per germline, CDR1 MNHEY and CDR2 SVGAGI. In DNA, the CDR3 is TGTGCCAGCAGTCAACAGGGAACCTATAATTCACCCCTCCACTTT. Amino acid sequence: CASSQQGTYNSPLHF.

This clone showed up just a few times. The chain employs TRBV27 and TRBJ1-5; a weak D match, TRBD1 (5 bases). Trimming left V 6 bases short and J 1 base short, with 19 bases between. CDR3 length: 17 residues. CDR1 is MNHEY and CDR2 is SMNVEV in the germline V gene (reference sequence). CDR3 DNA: TGTGCCAGCAGCCCTTATTTGTGGGGGGAGAGCAATCAGCCCCAGCATTTT. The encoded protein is CASSPYLWGESNQPQHF.

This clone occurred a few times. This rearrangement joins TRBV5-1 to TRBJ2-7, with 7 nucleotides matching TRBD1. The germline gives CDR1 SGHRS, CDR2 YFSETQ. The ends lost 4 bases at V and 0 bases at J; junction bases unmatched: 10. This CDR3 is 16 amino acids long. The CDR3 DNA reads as TGCGCCAGCAGCCGGGAAGGGGGCGCGTACTCCTACGAGCAGTACTTC. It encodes CASSREGGAYSYEQYF.

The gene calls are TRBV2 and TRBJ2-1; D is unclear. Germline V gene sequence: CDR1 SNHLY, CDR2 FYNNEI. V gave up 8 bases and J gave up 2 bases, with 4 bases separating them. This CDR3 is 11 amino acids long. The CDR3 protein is CASGTYNEQFF. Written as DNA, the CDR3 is TGTGCCAGCGGTACCTACAATGAGCAGTTCTTC.

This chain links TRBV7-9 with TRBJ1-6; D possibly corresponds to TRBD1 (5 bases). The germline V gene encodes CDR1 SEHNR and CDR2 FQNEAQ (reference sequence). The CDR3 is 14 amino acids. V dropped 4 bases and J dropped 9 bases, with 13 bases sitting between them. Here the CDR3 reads CASSSGGVGSPLHF. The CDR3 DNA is TGTGCCAGCAGCTCGGGGGGAGTCGGTTCACCCCTCCACTTT.

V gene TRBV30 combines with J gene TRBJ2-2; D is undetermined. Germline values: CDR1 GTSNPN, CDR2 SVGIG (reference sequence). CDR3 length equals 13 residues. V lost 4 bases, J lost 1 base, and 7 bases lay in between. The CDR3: CAWNAQNTGELFF. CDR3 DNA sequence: TGTGCCTGGAACGCACAGAACACCGGGGAGCTGTTTTTT.

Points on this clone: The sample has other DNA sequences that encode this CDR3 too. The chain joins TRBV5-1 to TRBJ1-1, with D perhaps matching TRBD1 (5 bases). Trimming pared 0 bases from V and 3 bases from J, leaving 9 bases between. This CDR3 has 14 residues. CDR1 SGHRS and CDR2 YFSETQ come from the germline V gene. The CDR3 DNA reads TGCGCCAGCAGCTTGGACGGGGGGGACACTGAAGCTTTCTTT. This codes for CASSLDGGDTEAFF.

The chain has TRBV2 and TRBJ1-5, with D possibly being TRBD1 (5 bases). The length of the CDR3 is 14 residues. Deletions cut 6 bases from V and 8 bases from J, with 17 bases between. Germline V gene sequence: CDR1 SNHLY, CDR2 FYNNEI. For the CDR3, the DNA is TGTGCCAGCAGGGGGCAGCAGCTCCAAAAGCCCCAGCATTTT. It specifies CASRGQQLQKPQHF.

This CDR3 reads CASSLTQGMDEKLFF. The CDR3, as DNA: TGTGCCAGCAGCTTGACACAGGGGATGGATGAAAAACTGTTTTTT. The chain uses TRBV5-8 and TRBJ1-4, with 7 positions matching TRBD1. The CDR3 runs 15 residues. The V gene end was trimmed by 1 base and the J gene end by 6 bases; junction bases not matched to a gene: 6. The germline V gene encodes CDR1 SGHTS and CDR2 YDEGEE.

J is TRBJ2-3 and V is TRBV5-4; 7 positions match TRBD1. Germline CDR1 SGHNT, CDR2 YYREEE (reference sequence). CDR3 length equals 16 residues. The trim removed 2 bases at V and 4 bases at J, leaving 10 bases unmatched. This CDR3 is CASSFPHRGEADTQYF. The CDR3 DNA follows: TGTGCCAGCAGCTTTCCCCACAGGGGTGAGGCAGATACGCAGTATTTT.

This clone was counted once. The CDR3 sequence is CASSRTAWNTEAFF. The CDR3 coding sequence is TGTGCCAGTAGTAGAACAGCTTGGAACACTGAAGCTTTCTTT. The chain has TRBV19 and TRBJ1-1; unclear D gene. Trimming shortened V by 4 bases and J by 1 base, and 10 bases separated the two germline ends. This CDR3 is built from 14 residues. Per the germline V gene, CDR1 is LNHDA and CDR2 is SQIVND (reference sequence).

CDR3 sequence reads: CASSLKGTEAFF. The CDR3 DNA reads as TGTGCCAGCAGTTTAAAAGGCACTGAAGCTTTCTTT. The rearrangement links TRBV6-5 to TRBJ1-1; D unresolved. The CDR3 sequence is 12 residues long. V lost 4 bases and J lost 4, with 7 bases in between. Germline CDR1 and CDR2: MNHEY and SVGAGI.

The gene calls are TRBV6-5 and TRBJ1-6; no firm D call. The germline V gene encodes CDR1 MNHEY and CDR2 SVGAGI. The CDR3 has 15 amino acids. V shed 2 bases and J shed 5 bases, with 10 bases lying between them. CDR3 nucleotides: TGTGCCAGCAGTTACGGGGTCGAACATAATTCACCCCTCCACTTT. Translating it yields CASSYGVEHNSPLHF.